The source of this TCR beta chain is a study of shared clonotypes between healthy human individuals (dated by TCRdb to 2018 to 2020). With regard to the full study: The cohort included three men and a couple of women between 18 and 49 years of age. Between about 0.94 and 8.9 billion PBMCs per donor were obtained by leukapheresis. To increase sequencing depth and limit assay-specific biases, different laboratories used diverse techniques to prepare libraries and sequence TCR repertoires. For each donor, CD4 naive and CD4 memory were each given three plates, CD8 naive was given two plates, and CD8 memory was given one plate. To estimate repertoire size and how much clonotype sharing occurs between individuals, the study deeply sequenced the blood TCR repertoires of five healthy adults.

This clone was picked up a small number of times. Its recognized antigen is unknown. No much larger clone is present one base from it, and per-base qualities are unavailable. The identical CDR3 is also encoded by other nucleotide sequences in the sample. The donors were healthy, HIV-negative adults who had no recently reported acute infections or vaccinations. Every donor was a Caucasian adult living in Nashville, Tennessee, USA. Magnetic negative selection was used to enrich CD4+ T cells, after which naive cells were positively selected on CD45RA and the negative fraction became the memory subset. After blood collection by leukapheresis, PBMCs were isolated using Ficoll-Histopaque density gradient centrifugation and then cryopreserved in the vapor phase of liquid nitrogen. Purity and quantity of every magnetically sorted T cell population were checked by analytical flow cytometry. From each sorted fraction, genomic DNA was isolated and quantified by UV absorbance on a Nanodrop 2000c.

Summary of the overall study and its limitations: Clonotypes shared by all four sorted-subset donors showed higher generation probabilities than non-shared clonotypes. Sampling was restricted to blood, and TCR repertoires in tissue are likely to differ from TCR repertoires in blood. The genetic and exposure-history diversity represented was limited by the small number of donors. When a handful of donors were compared, the shared fraction of clonotypes was about 5% for naive CD4, roughly 3.3% for naive CD8, 2% to 2.5% for memory CD4, and roughly 0.43% for memory CD8. Naive subsets generally had larger estimated clonotype richness than memory subsets did. Even with the large sequencing depth, rarefaction of the sorted-subset datasets indicated that sequencing was incomplete. Pairwise subsampling led to the expectation that sequencing depth would affect the degree of clonotype sharing among donors.

TCR CDR3 regions were amplified from genomic DNA by multiplex PCR using the deep immunoSEQ assay. Genomic DNA extracted from each cell subset was distributed evenly over all wells of several immunoSEQ 96-well plates, and each plate served as one replicate. For sorted subsets, about 210 ng of genomic DNA, equivalent to some 30,000 T cell genomes, went into each replicate PCR. The purified libraries were quantified using a Qubit 3.0 fluorometer, sized with a Bioanalyzer 2100, and then quantified again using the KAPA Library Quantification kit. Every immunoSEQ 96-well plate was sequenced on a separate single-read 150-cycle Illumina NextSeq 550 flow cell. The paper's data handling went like this. Because the immunoSEQ output held only junctional sequences and lacked quality scores, the filtering could not match the filtering applied to full-length reads. Sequences were annotated with PyIR, a Python wrapper for IgBLAST v1.9, and V/J genes and CDR3 were assigned using IMGT germline references. Reads were removed for weak V/J assignments (E-value above 1e-6), missing CDR3, stop codons, out-of-frame junctions, or ambiguous translated residues. V3J clonotypes were defined by identical inferred V gene, J gene, and CDR3 amino acid sequence. To compute the percentage overlap between repertoires, the number of shared unique clonotypes was divided by the size of the smaller repertoire. Repertoire richness was assessed with RTK rarefaction, the Chao1 estimator, and Recon v2.1 estimates of unobserved clonotypes. Generation probabilities were computed with OLGA for all TCRbeta clonotypes obtained by the gDNA method from a handful of donors. TCRdb holds this immuneACCESS table with in-frame rearrangements only. Some clones are missing; in checked studies, unresolved V genes explain under half, and the rest has no known cause. D and trimming come from the DNA, and the V and J calls and clone size come from that table. The table for this sample lists 900,000 to 1,200,000 clones; around 78% of them were counted only once. The ten largest clones capture roughly 0.62% of the sample.

Sequencing was done on a sample of memory CD4+ T cells from PBMCs. The cell subset or site label corresponds to: CD45RA-negative fraction. The sequence came from a man between 18 and 29 years old in good health. Some clones in this sample may be carry-over from other donors' samples.

The CDR3 region reads CASSLVAGSYEQYF. The nucleotide sequence is TGCGCCAGCAGCTTGGTTGCGGGGTCCTACGAGCAGTACTTC. The V gene is TRBV5-1 and the J gene is TRBJ2-7; the D region possibly corresponds to TRBD2 (6 bases align). Including the terminal cysteine and phenylalanine, the CDR3 comprises 14 residues. Only CDR3 DNA is held: 42 bases, read in frame from base 1. CDR1 and CDR2, per the germline V gene, are SGHRS and YFSETQ. Trimming costs V 0 bases and J 1 base, and their ends lie 8 bases apart.